Following are 23 T cell receptor beta chains from one sample sequenced in a study of T cells after yellow fever vaccination. MiXCR, run by TCRdb on the 5' RACE reads, gives a single entry per CDR3 protein. This table holds hundreds of thousands of distinct CDR3 sequences, 8.7% found once. The sample in question was PBMCs, obtained on the day of the first yellow fever vaccination. The receptors stem from a man in his late teens or twenties who received the YFV17D yellow fever vaccine.

A few counts support this clonotype. V and J are TRBV2 and TRBJ1-5; TRBD1 aligns across 8 bases. CDR3 length: 16 amino acids. The junction had 6 bases not matched to a gene; V was cut back by 5 bases and J by 0 bases. CDR1 is SNHLY and CDR2 is FYNNEI in the germline V gene. CDR3 amino acids: CASSSDRVYSNQPQHF. The CDR3 DNA reads TGTGCCAGCAGTTCGGACAGGGTCTATAGCAATCAGCCCCAGCATTTT.

This clonotype was detected many times. The rearrangement joins TRBV7-9 to TRBJ1-1; D ambiguous. The CDR3 has 11 residues. The germline V and J ends were trimmed by 4 bases and 10 bases, with 10 bases remaining between them. CDR1 is SEHNR, CDR2 FQNEAQ, per germline (reference sequence). The CDR3 DNA follows: TGTGCCAGCAGCTCGGCCTGGGGAGCTTTCTTT. It codes for CASSSAWGAFF.

This clonotype has a handful of counts. One end of the junction is discordant with germline, which a read error may explain. The J gene is TRBJ1-2, the V gene TRBV5-1; D gene unclear. The germline V gene has CDR1 SGHRS and CDR2 YFSETQ. The CDR3 totals 8 residues. The CDR3 here is CATVPYSF. The CDR3 region has the DNA TGCGCCACCGTCCCATACTCCTTC.

This clonotype showed up just a few times. The chain joins TRBV5-1 to TRBJ2-1, with unresolved D. The CDR3 is 14 amino acids. V gave up 4 bases and J gave up 0 bases, with 8 bases separating them. Germline loops: CDR1 SGHRS, CDR2 YFSETQ. In DNA, the CDR3 is TGCGCCAGCAGCGAGGAAAGCTCCTACAATGAGCAGTTCTTC. Residues: CASSEESSYNEQFF.

This clonotype appeared a few times. The chain has TRBV12-3 or TRBV12-4 and TRBJ2-1; a possible D gene is TRBD2 (6 bases). Trimming took off 8 bases at V and 9 bases at J, with 17 bases between the two ends. CDR3 length: 13 residues. As DNA, the CDR3 is TGTGCCAGCCGGGACTCCTTTTTGTTTGAGCAGTTCTTC. Its protein product is CASRDSFLFEQFF.

The V call is TRBV10-2, the J call TRBJ2-7; 9 bases are a match to TRBD1. Germline V CDR1 and CDR2: WSHSY, SAAADI. The CDR3 sequence is 15 residues long. Trimming removed 3 bases from V and 0 bases from J; junction bases left unmatched: 3. The CDR3 loop is CASSDLGQGSYEQYV. The CDR3 bases are TGCGCCAGCAGTGATTTGGGACAGGGCTCCTACGAGCAGTACGTC.

The rearrangement uses TRBV13 and TRBJ1-6, with TRBD1 matching over 7 bases. The CDR3 consists of 16 residues. V shed 3 bases and J 4 bases; nucleotides not matched to a gene: 6. CDR1 PRHDT and CDR2 FYEKMQ come from the germline V gene (reference sequence). The CDR3, as DNA: TGTGCCAGCAGCTTGAGGCCAGGGGGATATAATTCACCCCTCCACTTT. Residues: CASSLRPGGYNSPLHF.

The chain carries TRBV5-1 and TRBJ1-6; TRBD1 agrees at 7 bases. CDR3 length: 14 amino acids. Germline trimming cut 4 bases from V and 5 bases from J; bases unmatched to any gene: 3. From germline, CDR1 is SGHRS and CDR2 YFSETQ. The CDR3 DNA reads TGCGCCAGCAGCGTTACAGGGGATAATTCACCCCTCCACTTT. It yields the protein CASSVTGDNSPLHF. Combining the CDR3 with reference TRBV5-1 and TRBJ1-6 gives the whole variable domain KAGVTQTPRYLIKTRGQQVTLSCSPISGHRSVSWYQQTPGQGLQFLFEYFSETQRNKGNFPGRFSGRQFSNSRSEMNVSTLELGDSALYLCASSVTGDNSPLHFGNGTRLTVT.

This chain connects TRBV4-1 to TRBJ1-2; 7 bases agree with TRBD1. The CDR3 totals 16 residues. The V gene's germline CDR1 is MGHRA and CDR2 YSYEKL. V dropped 4 bases and J dropped 8; count of bases not matched to a gene: 16. The CDR3 DNA reads TGCGCCAGCAGCCTTTCGGGACAGCCTAATTCTGGCGGCTACACCTTC. As protein: CASSLSGQPNSGGYTF.

This clonotype showed up just a few times. CDR3 DNA: TGTGCCAGCGGGCAGGGGGAGAGAGAGACCCAGTACTTC. Protein sequence: CASGQGERETQYF. The chain uses TRBV7-6 and TRBJ2-5; 7 positions agree with TRBD1. After removal of 8 bases from V and 4 bases from J, the junction contained 7 bases not matched to a gene. The CDR3 contains 13 residues. Germline assignment: CDR1 SGHVS and CDR2 FNYEAQ.

This clonotype occurred a few times. V and J are TRBV7-6 and TRBJ1-4, with D perhaps matching TRBD1 (6 bases). Per the germline V gene, CDR1 is SGHVS and CDR2 is FNYEAQ. This CDR3 region has 15 residues. V lost 6 bases, J lost 11 bases, and 22 bases lay in between. The CDR3 is CASSQIQGPGVKLFF. Here the CDR3 DNA reads TGTGCCAGCAGTCAGATTCAGGGGCCCGGGGTGAAACTGTTTTTT. Full variable domain (outside the CDR3, taken from reference TRBV7-6 and TRBJ1-4): GAGVSQSPRYKVTKRGQDVALRCDPISGHVSLYWYRQALGQGPEFLTYFNYEAQQDKSGLPNDRFSAERPEGSISTLTIQRTEQRDSAMYRCASSQIQGPGVKLFFGSGTQLSVL.

This clonotype was detected a few times. The V and J genes are TRBV5-1 and TRBJ2-2; the match to TRBD1 covers 9 bases. The CDR3 covers 16 residues. The germline V gene has CDR1 SGHRS and CDR2 YFSETQ. The V segment lost 4 bases and the J segment 4 bases; nucleotides outside the gene matches: 8. CDR3: CASSRPGQGITGELFF. CDR3 DNA: TGCGCCAGCAGCCGGCCGGGACAGGGTATCACCGGGGAGCTGTTTTTT.

The chain carries TRBV19 and TRBJ1-6; D may be TRBD1 (5 bases). This CDR3 has 14 residues. The V and J ends lost 7 bases and 8 bases respectively, with 15 bases between them. The V gene's germline CDR1 is LNHDA and CDR2 SQIVND (reference sequence). The CDR3 region is CASTVAGRDSPLHF. DNA for the CDR3: TGTGCCAGTACCGTCGCAGGGAGGGATTCACCCCTCCACTTT.

This clonotype was detected only a few times. The chain has TRBV7-8 and TRBJ2-3; D uncertain. Germline V gene sequence: CDR1 SGHVS, CDR2 FQNEAQ. This CDR3 has 15 residues. V was clipped by 1 base and J by 5 bases, with 13 bases between them. CDR3 sequence: CASSLVWGPIDTQYF. DNA for the CDR3: TGTGCCAGCAGCTTAGTGTGGGGTCCCATAGATACGCAGTATTTT.

The genes are TRBV6-2 or TRBV6-3 and TRBJ2-1; 8 bases align to TRBD2. With 3 bases clipped from V and 4 bases from J, the junction kept 8 bases outside the gene matches. The CDR3 length is 16 residues. Germline V gene data show CDR1 as MNHEY and CDR2 as SVGEGT. The CDR3 sequence: CASSYDFGGGYNEQFF. Here the CDR3 DNA reads TGTGCCAGCAGTTATGATTTCGGGGGGGGATACAATGAGCAGTTCTTC.

The sample holds many counts of this clonotype. The chain uses TRBV6-1 and TRBJ2-3; D possibly corresponds to TRBD1 (6 bases). The V and J ends lost 8 bases and 1 base respectively, with 13 bases between them. The CDR3 has 14 residues. Looked up from germline, CDR1 is MNHNS and CDR2 is SASEGT. The CDR3 protein is CASLWNRGTDTQYF. The CDR3 coding sequence is TGTGCCAGCTTATGGAACAGGGGCACAGATACGCAGTATTTT.

This clonotype was found a few times. The rearrangement uses TRBV7-2 and TRBJ1-6; D uncertain. Germline V gene lookup returns CDR1 SGHTA and CDR2 FQGNSA. V lost 1 base to trimming and J lost 0 bases, with 4 bases between them. CDR3 length: 15 residues. The DNA of the CDR3 is TGTGCCAGCAGCTTAGGACTCTCCTATAATTCACCCCTCCACTTT. Translated: CASSLGLSYNSPLHF.

This clonotype has only a few counts. The chain recombines TRBV7-9 with TRBJ1-2; maybe TRBD1 (5 bases). The ends were cut back, 4 bases at V and 4 bases at J, with 16 bases in the middle. The CDR3 covers 15 residues. Per germline, CDR1 SEHNR and CDR2 FQNEAQ (reference sequence). Here the CDR3 reads CASSSPGLGGYGYTF. The CDR3 region has the DNA TGTGCCAGCAGCTCCCCAGGGTTGGGGGGCTATGGCTACACCTTC.

This clonotype occurred a few times. The chain uses TRBV5-1 and TRBJ2-2; 8 bases agree with TRBD2. J was trimmed by 3 bases and V by 0 bases; bases with no gene match: 4. Germline V gene sequence: CDR1 SGHRS, CDR2 YFSETQ. The CDR3 has 16 amino acids. The CDR3 region is CASSLAAGVDTGELFF. The CDR3 region has the DNA TGCGCCAGCAGCTTGGCAGCGGGGGTAGACACCGGGGAGCTGTTTTTT.

This clonotype occurred a few times. CDR3 coding DNA: TGCGCCAGCAGCTTCGGACTAGGTGGGGGAGAGACCCAGTACTTC. Translating gives CASSFGLGGGETQYF. This chain connects TRBV5-1 to TRBJ2-5, with 7 bases that match TRBD2. Unmatched junction bases numbered 8, after V lost 2 bases and J lost 4 bases. From germline, CDR1 is SGHRS and CDR2 YFSETQ. The CDR3 runs to 15 residues.

This clonotype was seen many times. The V and J genes are TRBV6-2 or TRBV6-3 and TRBJ2-7; 7 nucleotides align to TRBD2. The CDR3 loop spans 15 amino acids. Trimming took 6 bases from V and 0 from J; bases not matched to a gene: 8. Germline V CDR1 and CDR2: MNHEY, SVGEGT. The CDR3 region is CASRLAGATSYEQYV. The CDR3 DNA reads TGTGCCAGCAGGTTAGCGGGCGCCACCTCCTACGAGCAGTACGTC.

The CDR3 protein is CASHISRNQYF. The DNA of the CDR3 is TGTGCCAGTCATATAAGTCGTAACCAGTACTTC. The gene calls are TRBV2 and TRBJ2-5; D gene uncertain. CDR3 size: 11 residues. Germline V gene lookup returns CDR1 SNHLY and CDR2 FYNNEI. Trimming removed 9 bases from V and 10 bases from J, with 15 bases in between.

This clonotype was counted many times. The gene calls are TRBV12-3 or TRBV12-4 and TRBJ2-2, with TRBD2 matching over 7 bases. The CDR3 extends over 18 amino acids. The V gene end was trimmed by 6 bases and the J gene end by 6 bases; junction bases not matched to a gene: 19. CDR3 coding DNA: TGTGCCAGCAGAAATCACTCGGGACTATCGAATTATCCCGGGGAGCTGTTTTTT. Translating gives CASRNHSGLSNYPGELFF.